What follows are 10 T cell receptor beta chains derived from one specimen sequenced in a study of T cell clusters in autoimmune cytopenias. Each sample's input was 250 ng genomic DNA, some 38,000 genome equivalents. TRB rearrangements were amplified by touch-down multiplex PCR with mixed TRB-A/B primers. TCRdb re-called the multiplex PCR reads; one entry per CDR3 protein, DNA not given. The record lists 12,000 or so distinct CDR3 sequences, of which the ten most abundant hold 3% to 3.5%. Sequenced sample: peripheral blood. The receptors here all came from a human donor with an autoimmune cytopenia or autoimmune hepatitis (not recorded which).

The V gene is TRBV30, the J gene TRBJ1-3. This CDR3 spans 12 amino acids. Germline V gives CDR1 GTSNPN, CDR2 SVGIG (reference sequence). The chain's CDR3 is CAWITSGNTIYF. Combining the CDR3 with reference TRBV30 and TRBJ1-3 gives the whole variable domain SQTIHQWPATLVQPVGSPLSLECTVEGTSNPNLYWYRQAAGRGLQLLFYSVGIGQISSEVPQNLSASRPQDRQFILSSKKLLLSDSGFYLCAWITSGNTIYFGEGSWLTVV.

This chain uses TRBV6-1 with TRBJ1-5; TCRdb's D call of TRBD1 is untestable without DNA. Germline lookup yields CDR1 MNHNS and CDR2 SASEGT. The CDR3 has 15 amino acids. CDR3 protein: CASSDKQGRGQPRHF.

V usage is TRBV6-1 and J usage is TRBJ1-1. This CDR3 spans 19 amino acids. Germline assignment: CDR1 MNHNS and CDR2 SASEGT. This CDR3 reads CASSEAQAGGVGMDTEAFF.

This CDR3 is CASTLRTGFQPQHF. The V call is TRBV6-5, the J call TRBJ1-5; TCRdb gives TRBD1 as the D gene, but with no DNA this cannot be confirmed. There are 14 residues in the CDR3. Germline assignment: CDR1 MNHEY and CDR2 SVGAGI.

V gene TRBV6-5 combines with J gene TRBJ2-1. Germline V gene sequence: CDR1 MNHEY, CDR2 SVGAGI. The CDR3 totals 11 residues. CDR3 loop: CASSTQGEQFF.

Considering frequency, this clonotype is medium-sized (0.01 to 0.1%). This chain joins TRBV29-1 and TRBJ2-1; lacking DNA, the TRBD2 call made by TCRdb goes unchecked. Germline V gene sequence: CDR1 SQVTM, CDR2 ANQGSEA. The CDR3 is 13 amino acids. CDR3 residues: CSVQTSGYNEQFF.

The gene calls are TRBV6-1 and TRBJ2-7. CDR3 length: 14 amino acids. Germline lookup yields CDR1 MNHNS and CDR2 SASEGT. The CDR3 is CASELARVYYEQYF.

This clonotype ranks as medium-sized (0.01 to 0.1%) in terms of frequency. The chain recombines TRBV6-5 with TRBJ2-2; the TRBD1 assignment by TCRdb is unverifiable without DNA. CDR1 is MNHEY and CDR2 is SVGAGI in the germline V gene. This CDR3 spans 17 amino acids. CDR3: CASSYSARQADTGELFF.

The CDR3 region is CASSPRTGGYEQYF. The chain joins TRBV18 to TRBJ2-7; TCRdb picks TRBD1, but there is no DNA to check that call. The CDR3 totals 14 residues. Germline V lookup: CDR1 KGHSH, CDR2 LQKENI.

The chain carries TRBV11-2 and TRBJ2-7; lacking DNA, the TRBD2 call made by TCRdb goes unchecked. The germline CDR1 and CDR2 sequences are SGHAT and FQNNGV. The CDR3 contains 15 residues. Here the CDR3 reads CASSPGLASSYEQYF.